The entry that follows covers one T cell receptor (beta chain) sequence. The sample belongs to a study of blood T cell repertoires in COVID-19. Original processing methods: Reference gene primer amplification in the assay estimated nucleated cell counts. Assay: immunoSEQ multiplex PCR; the TCRdb copy retains only in-frame clones and omits some. From that table come the V and J calls and clone size; the DNA was used to work out D and trimming. The sample lists approximately 250,000 clones; 91% were seen once. CDR1 is SGHVS, CDR2 FQNEAQ, per germline. Between the trimmed V and J ends, which lost 5 bases and 0 bases, there was a span of 11 bases. The CDR3 is 15 amino acids. Participants were aged roughly 18 to 89 years from around 26 US areas. Cohort assignment relied on participant-reported clinical history.

This chain uses TRBV7-8 with TRBJ2-1; D is ambiguous. What was sequenced was PBMCs or T cells enriched from blood (not recorded which). The TCR sequence derives from a man aged 40-49 years who had been exposed to COVID-19. The CDR3 DNA reads as TGTGCCAGCAGCACAGTTGGCAGCTCCTACAATGAGCAGTTCTTC. This gives the protein CASSTVGSSYNEQFF.